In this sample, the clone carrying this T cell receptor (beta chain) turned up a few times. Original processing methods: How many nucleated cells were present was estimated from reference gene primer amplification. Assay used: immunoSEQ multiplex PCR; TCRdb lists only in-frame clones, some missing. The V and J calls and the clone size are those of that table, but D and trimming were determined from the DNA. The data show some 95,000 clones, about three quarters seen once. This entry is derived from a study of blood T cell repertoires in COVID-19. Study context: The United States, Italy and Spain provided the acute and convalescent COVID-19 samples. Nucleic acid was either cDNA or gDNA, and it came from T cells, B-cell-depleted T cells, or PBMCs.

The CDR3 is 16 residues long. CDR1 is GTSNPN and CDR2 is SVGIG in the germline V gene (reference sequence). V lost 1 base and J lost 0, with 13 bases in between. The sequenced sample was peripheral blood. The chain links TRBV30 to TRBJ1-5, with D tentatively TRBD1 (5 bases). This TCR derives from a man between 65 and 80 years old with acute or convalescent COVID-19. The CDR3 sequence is CAWSARGTHSNQPQHF. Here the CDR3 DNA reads TGTGCCTGGAGTGCAAGGGGAACTCATAGCAATCAGCCCCAGCATTTT.